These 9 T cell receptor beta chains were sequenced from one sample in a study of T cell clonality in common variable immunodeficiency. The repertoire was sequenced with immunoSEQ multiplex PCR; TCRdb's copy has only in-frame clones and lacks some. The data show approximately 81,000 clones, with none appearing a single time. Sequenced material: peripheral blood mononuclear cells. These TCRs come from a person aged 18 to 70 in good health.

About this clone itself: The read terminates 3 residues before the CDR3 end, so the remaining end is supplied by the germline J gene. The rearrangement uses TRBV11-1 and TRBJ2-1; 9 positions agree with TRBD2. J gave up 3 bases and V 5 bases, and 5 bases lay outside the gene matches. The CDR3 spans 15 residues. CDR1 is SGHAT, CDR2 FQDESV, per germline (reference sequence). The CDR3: CASSDSGSIYNEQFF. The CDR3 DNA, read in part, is TGTGCCAGCAGCGATAGCGGGAGCATCTACAATGAG.

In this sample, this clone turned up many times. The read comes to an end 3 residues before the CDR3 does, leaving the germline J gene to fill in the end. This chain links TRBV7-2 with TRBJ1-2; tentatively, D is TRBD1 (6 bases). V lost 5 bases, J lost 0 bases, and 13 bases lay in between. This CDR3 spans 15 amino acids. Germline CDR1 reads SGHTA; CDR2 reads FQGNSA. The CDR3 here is CASSNDRSANYGYTF. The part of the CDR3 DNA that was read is TGTGCCAGCAGCAATGACAGGTCAGCTAACTATGGC.

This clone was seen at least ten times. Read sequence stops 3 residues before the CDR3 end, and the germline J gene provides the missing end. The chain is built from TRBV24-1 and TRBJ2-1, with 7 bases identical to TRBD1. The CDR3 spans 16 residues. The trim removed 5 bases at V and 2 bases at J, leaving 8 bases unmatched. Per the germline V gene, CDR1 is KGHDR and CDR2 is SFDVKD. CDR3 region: CATSGIRDRAYNEQFF. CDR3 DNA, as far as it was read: TGTGCCACCAGTGGAATCCGGGACAGAGCCTACAATGAG.

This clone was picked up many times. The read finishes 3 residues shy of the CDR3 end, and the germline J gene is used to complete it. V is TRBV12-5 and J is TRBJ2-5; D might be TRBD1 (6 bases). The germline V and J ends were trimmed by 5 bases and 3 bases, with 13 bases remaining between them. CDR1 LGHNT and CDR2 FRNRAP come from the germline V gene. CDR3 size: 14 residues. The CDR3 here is CASGPQGTKETQYF. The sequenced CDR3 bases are TGTGCTAGTGGTCCCCAGGGGACCAAAGAGACC.

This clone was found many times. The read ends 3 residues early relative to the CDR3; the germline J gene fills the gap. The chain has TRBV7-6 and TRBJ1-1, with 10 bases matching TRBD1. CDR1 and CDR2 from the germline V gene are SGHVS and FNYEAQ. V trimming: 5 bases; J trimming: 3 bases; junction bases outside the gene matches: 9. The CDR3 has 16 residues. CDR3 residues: CASSRPGQGRDTEAFF. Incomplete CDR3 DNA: TGTGCCAGCAGCCGGCCGGGACAGGGGCGGGACACTGAA.

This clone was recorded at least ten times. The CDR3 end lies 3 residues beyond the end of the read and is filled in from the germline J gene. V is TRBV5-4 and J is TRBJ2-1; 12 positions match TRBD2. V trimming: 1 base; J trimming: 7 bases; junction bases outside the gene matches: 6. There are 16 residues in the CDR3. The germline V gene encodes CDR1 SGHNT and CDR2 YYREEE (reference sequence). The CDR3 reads CASSLILAGGENEQFF. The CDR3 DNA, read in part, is TGTGCCAGCAGCTTGATTCTAGCGGGAGGGGAAAATGAG.

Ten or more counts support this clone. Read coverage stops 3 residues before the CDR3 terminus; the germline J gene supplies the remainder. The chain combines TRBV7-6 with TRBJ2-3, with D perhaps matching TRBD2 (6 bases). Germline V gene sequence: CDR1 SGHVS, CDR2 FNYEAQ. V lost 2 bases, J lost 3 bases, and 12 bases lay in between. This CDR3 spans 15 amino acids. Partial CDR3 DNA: TGTGCCAGCAGCTTAACGGGAGCGGCGACAGATACG. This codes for CASSLTGAATDT. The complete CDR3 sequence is CASSLTGAATDTQYF.

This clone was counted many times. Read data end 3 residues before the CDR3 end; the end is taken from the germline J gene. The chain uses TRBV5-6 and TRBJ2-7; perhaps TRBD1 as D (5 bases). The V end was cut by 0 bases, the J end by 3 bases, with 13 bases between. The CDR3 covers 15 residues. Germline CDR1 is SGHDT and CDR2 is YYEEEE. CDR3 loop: CASSLAGREYYEQYF. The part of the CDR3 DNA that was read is TGTGCCAGCAGCTTGGCAGGCAGGGAATACTACGAG.

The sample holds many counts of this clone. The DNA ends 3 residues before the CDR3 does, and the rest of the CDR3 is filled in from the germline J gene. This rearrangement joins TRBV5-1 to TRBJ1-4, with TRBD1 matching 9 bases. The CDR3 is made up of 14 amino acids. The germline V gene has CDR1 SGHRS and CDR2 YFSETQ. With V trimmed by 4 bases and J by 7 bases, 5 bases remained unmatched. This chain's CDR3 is CASSLRQGGEKLFF. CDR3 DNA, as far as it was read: TGCGCCAGCAGCCTCAGACAGGGGGGTGAAAAA.